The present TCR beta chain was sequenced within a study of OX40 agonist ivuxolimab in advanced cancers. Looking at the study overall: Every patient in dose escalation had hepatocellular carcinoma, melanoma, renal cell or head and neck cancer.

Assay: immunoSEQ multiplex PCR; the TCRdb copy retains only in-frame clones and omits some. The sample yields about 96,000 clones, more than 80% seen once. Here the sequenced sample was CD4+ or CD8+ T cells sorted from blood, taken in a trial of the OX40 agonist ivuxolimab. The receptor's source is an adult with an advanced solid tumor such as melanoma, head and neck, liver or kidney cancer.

This CDR3 is CAWTIGGGLSTEAFF. DNA of the CDR3: TGTGCCTGGACTATCGGGGGGGGACTGAGCACTGAAGCTTTCTTT. The chain is built from TRBV30 and TRBJ1-1; maybe TRBD1 (5 bases). CDR3 length: 15 amino acids. Looked up from germline, CDR1 is GTSNPN and CDR2 is SVGIG (reference sequence). The V and J ends lost 4 bases and 4 bases respectively, with 19 bases between them.